This T cell receptor (beta chain) is from a study of blood T cell repertoires in COVID-19. Study-level information: Sites across the United States, Italy and Spain contributed samples from acute and convalescent COVID-19. Nucleic acid was either cDNA or gDNA, and it came from T cells, B-cell-depleted T cells, or PBMCs.

The CDR3 runs 13 residues. Trimming took 1 base from V and 2 from J, leaving 6 bases between them. The germline gives CDR1 SGHVS, CDR2 FNYEAQ. Self-reported history from a screening survey and questionnaire set each donor's cohort. This table comes from immunoSEQ multiplex PCR, and its TCRdb copy is limited to in-frame clones, with some not included. The profile covers roughly 180,000 clones, with 87% appearing a single time and more than 2% taken by the ten largest. This clone was recorded a few times. The specimen was PBMCs or T cells enriched from blood (not recorded which). This chain uses TRBV7-6 with TRBJ2-7; D not resolved. This receptor was identified in a woman aged 30 to 39 who had recovered from COVID-19. The CDR3, as DNA: TGTGCCAGCAGCTTAGAACTGCCCTACGAGCAGTACTTC. It yields the protein CASSLELPYEQYF.